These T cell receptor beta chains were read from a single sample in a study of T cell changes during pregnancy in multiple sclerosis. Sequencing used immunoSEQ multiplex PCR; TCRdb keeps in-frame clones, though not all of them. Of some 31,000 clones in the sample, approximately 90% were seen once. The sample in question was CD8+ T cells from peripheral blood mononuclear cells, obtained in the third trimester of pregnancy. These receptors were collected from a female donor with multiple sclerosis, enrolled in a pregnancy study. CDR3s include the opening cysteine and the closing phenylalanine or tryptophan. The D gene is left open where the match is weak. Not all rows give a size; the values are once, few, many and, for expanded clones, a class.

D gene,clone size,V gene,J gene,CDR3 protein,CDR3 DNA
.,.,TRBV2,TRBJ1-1,CASRGRTEAFF,TGTGCCAGCAGGGGCAGGACTGAAGCTTTCTTT
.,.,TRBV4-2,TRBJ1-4,CASSPTPREKLFF,TGTGCCAGCAGCCCTACTCCGAGGGAAAAACTGTTTTTT
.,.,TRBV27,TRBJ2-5,CASSLTGYQETQYF,TGTGCCAGCAGTTTAACAGGGTACCAAGAGACCCAGTACTTC
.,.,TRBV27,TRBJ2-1,CASSSGSSYNEQFF,TGTGCCAGCAGTTCGGGTAGCTCCTACAATGAGCAGTTCTTC
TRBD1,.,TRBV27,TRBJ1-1,CASSGGGQGQAFF,TGTGCCAGCAGTGGGGGGGGACAGGGGCAAGCTTTCTTT
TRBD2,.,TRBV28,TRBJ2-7,CASSLRGGLAGYEQYF,TGTGCCAGCAGTTTAAGGGGGGGACTAGCGGGGTACGAGCAGTACTTC
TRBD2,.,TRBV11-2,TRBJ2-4,CASSLEAASGSWDIQYF,TGTGCCAGCAGCTTAGAGGCCGCTAGCGGGAGCTGGGACATTCAGTACTTC
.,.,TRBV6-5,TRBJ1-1,CASRELDTEAFF,TGTGCCAGCCGGGAACTGGACACTGAAGCTTTCTTT
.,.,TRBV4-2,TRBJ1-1,CASSPIATDIHTEAFF,TGTGCCAGCAGCCCGATCGCGACGGACATTCACACTGAAGCTTTCTTT
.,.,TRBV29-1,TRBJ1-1,CSAGREGTEAFF,TGCAGCGCTGGAAGAGAGGGCACTGAAGCTTTCTTT
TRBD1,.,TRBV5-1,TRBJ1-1,CASSLSDRGERNTEAFF,TGCGCCAGCAGCTTGAGTGACAGGGGCGAAAGGAACACTGAAGCTTTCTTT
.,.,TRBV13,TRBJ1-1,CASSLSGVSTEAFF,TGTGCCAGCAGCTTATCCGGGGTATCCACTGAAGCTTTCTTT
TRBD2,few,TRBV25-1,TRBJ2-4,CASSEGLGTFQYF,TGTGCCAGCAGTGAGGGACTAGGGACGTTTCAGTACTTC
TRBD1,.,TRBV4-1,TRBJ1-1,CASSQDQDREAFF,TGCGCCAGCAGCCAAGATCAGGACAGGGAAGCTTTCTTT
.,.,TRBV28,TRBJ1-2,CASSKRVQSGYTF,TGTGCCAGCAGCAAGAGGGTACAGAGTGGCTACACCTTC
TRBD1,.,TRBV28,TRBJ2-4,CASGQGKNIQYF,TGTGCCAGCGGACAGGGCAAAAACATTCAGTACTTC
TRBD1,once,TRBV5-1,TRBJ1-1,CASSFSGQGGTEAFF,TGCGCCAGCAGCTTTTCCGGACAGGGGGGGACTGAAGCTTTCTTT
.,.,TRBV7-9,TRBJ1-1,CASSLRRLLNTEAFF,TGTGCCAGCAGCTTAAGGCGGCTGCTGAACACTGAAGCTTTCTTT
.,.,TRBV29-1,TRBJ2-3,CSVEDRENTQYF,TGCAGCGTTGAAGATCGAGAAAATACGCAGTATTTT
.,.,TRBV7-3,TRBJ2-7,CASSPHRRGISYEQYF,TGTGCCAGCAGCCCTCATCGCAGGGGTATCAGCTACGAGCAGTACTTC
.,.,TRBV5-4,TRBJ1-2,CASSHPKGYTF,TGTGCCAGCAGCCACCCTAAAGGCTACACCTTC
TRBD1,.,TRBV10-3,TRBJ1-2,CAISLPGGSNYGYTF,TGTGCCATCAGTCTCCCAGGGGGGTCCAACTATGGCTACACCTTC
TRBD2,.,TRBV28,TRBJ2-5,CASSFRDYLIPPPDQETQYF,TGTGCCAGCAGTTTCCGGGACTACCTGATCCCTCCCCCGGATCAAGAGACCCAGTACTTC
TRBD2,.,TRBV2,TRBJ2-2,CASKAGGYTGELFF,TGTGCCAGCAAGGCGGGAGGCTACACCGGGGAGCTGTTTTTT
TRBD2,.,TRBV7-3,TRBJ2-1,CASSPISGGFSEQFF,TGTGCCAGCAGCCCCATAAGCGGGGGTTTCAGTGAGCAGTTCTTC
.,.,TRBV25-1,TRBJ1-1,CASSERKYEGTEAFF,TGTGCCAGCAGTGAAAGGAAGTACGAGGGCACTGAAGCTTTCTTT
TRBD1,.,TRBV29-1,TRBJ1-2,CSVNPGQGQQPLGYTF,TGCAGCGTTAACCCGGGACAGGGGCAACAACCCCTCGGCTACACCTTC
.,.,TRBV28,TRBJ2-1,CASYYGHEQFF,TGTGCCAGCTATTATGGGCATGAGCAGTTCTTC
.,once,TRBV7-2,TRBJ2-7,CASSLRRGGYEQYF,TGTGCCAGCAGCTTAAGGAGGGGAGGATACGAGCAGTACTTC
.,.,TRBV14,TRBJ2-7,CASSQEVGGSYEQYF,TGTGCCAGCAGCCAAGAGGTTGGGGGGTCCTACGAGCAGTACTTC
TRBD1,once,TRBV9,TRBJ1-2,CASSQPGQGEDYGYTF,TGTGCCAGCAGCCAGCCGGGACAGGGGGAGGACTATGGCTACACCTTC
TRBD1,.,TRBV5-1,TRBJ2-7,CASSYGQGAYEQYF,TGCGCCAGCAGCTATGGACAGGGGGCCTACGAGCAGTACTTC
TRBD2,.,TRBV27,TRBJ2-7,CASTLRALAGDEQYF,TGTGCCAGCACCCTCCGTGCACTAGCGGGAGACGAGCAGTACTTC
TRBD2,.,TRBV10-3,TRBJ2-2,CAISSGTSGGAGELFF,TGTGCCATCAGTTCCGGGACTAGCGGGGGGGCCGGGGAGCTGTTTTTT
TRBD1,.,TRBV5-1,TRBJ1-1,CASSRTGTGWTEAFF,TGCGCCAGCAGCAGGACCGGGACAGGGTGGACTGAAGCTTTCTTT
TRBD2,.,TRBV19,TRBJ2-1,CASSGGLAAYNEQFF,TGTGCCAGTAGTGGGGGACTAGCGGCCTACAATGAGCAGTTCTTC
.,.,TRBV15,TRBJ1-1,CATSRDRGGTEAFF,TGTGCCACCAGCAGAGATCGGGGGGGCACTGAAGCTTTCTTT
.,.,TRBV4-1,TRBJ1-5,CASSQDGGVGQPQHF,TGCGCCAGCAGCCAAGATGGAGGGGTAGGTCAGCCCCAGCATTTT
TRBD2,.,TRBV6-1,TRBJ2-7,CASSPGLASTYEQYF,TGTGCCAGCAGTCCGGGACTAGCGTCAACCTACGAGCAGTACTTC
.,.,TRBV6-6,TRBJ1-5,CASSYGGVRDQPQHF,TGTGCCAGCAGTTACGGGGGGGTCCGAGATCAGCCCCAGCATTTT
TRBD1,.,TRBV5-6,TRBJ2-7,CASSWGTGGREQYF,TGTGCCAGCAGCTGGGGGACAGGGGGACGCGAGCAGTACTTC
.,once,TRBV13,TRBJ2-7,CASSSRQVSYEQYF,TGTGCCAGCAGCTCGCGACAGGTTTCCTACGAGCAGTACTTC
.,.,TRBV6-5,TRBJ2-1,CASSYGQSYNEQFF,TGTGCCAGCAGCTACGGACAGTCATACAATGAGCAGTTCTTC
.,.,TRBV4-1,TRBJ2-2,CASSQDRLRGELFF,TGCGCCAGCAGCCAAGATAGACTTCGCGGGGAGCTGTTTTTT
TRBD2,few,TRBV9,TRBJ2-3,CASSVVPSGSTDTQYF,TGTGCCAGCAGCGTAGTTCCTAGCGGGAGCACAGATACGCAGTATTTT
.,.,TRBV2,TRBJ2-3,CASGGSTDTQYF,TGTGCCAGCGGGGGCAGCACAGATACGCAGTATTTT
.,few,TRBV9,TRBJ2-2,CASSVKGLLNTGELFF,TGTGCCAGCAGCGTAAAGGGACTCCTGAACACCGGGGAGCTGTTTTTT
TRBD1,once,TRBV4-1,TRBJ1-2,CASSQAQETGGAYGYTF,TGCGCCAGCAGCCAAGCGCAAGAAACAGGGGGCGCATACGGCTACACCTTC
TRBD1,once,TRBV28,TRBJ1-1,CASGEPGQGAGSAEAFF,TGTGCCAGCGGGGAACCGGGACAGGGGGCGGGTAGCGCTGAAGCTTTCTTT
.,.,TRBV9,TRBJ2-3,CASSVEGGGGTQYF,TGTGCCAGCAGCGTAGAAGGCGGCGGTGGTACGCAGTATTTT
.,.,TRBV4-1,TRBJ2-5,CASSQGGSGGVSETQYF,TGCGCCAGCAGCCAAGGTGGATCGGGTGGAGTGTCGGAGACCCAGTACTTC
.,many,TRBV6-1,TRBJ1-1,CASTTWGGAGSEAFF,TGTGCCAGCACTACCTGGGGGGGCGCAGGCTCTGAAGCTTTCTTT